This passage covers 9 T cell receptor beta chains from one sample sequenced in a study of OX40 agonist ivuxolimab in advanced cancers. Only in-frame clones appear in the TCRdb table, and some are missing; sequencing was by immunoSEQ multiplex PCR. The repertoire holds about 88,000 clones, with about 86% as singletons. Sample: CD4+ or CD8+ T cells sorted from blood, taken in a trial of the OX40 agonist ivuxolimab. The receptors derive from an adult with an advanced solid tumor such as melanoma, head and neck, liver or kidney cancer.

The rearrangement links TRBV11-3 to TRBJ2-1, with 7 bases lining up with TRBD1. CDR3 size: 17 residues. The germline CDR1 and CDR2 sequences are SGHNT and YENEEA. The trim removed 5 bases at V and 3 bases at J, leaving 13 bases unmatched. CDR3 in amino acids: CASSLLPQGDFYNEQFF. The DNA for the CDR3 is TGTGCCAGCAGCCTCCTACCCCAGGGGGATTTCTACAATGAGCAGTTCTTC.

V gene TRBV7-2 combines with J gene TRBJ2-3; D is unresolved. From germline, CDR1 is SGHTA and CDR2 FQGNSA. V lost 3 bases, J lost 5 bases, and 3 bases lay in between. The CDR3 has 11 residues. The CDR3 loop is CASSFRDTQYF. The CDR3 nucleotides read TGTGCCAGCAGCTTTCGAGATACGCAGTATTTT.

The chain employs TRBV7-2 and TRBJ1-2; D is perhaps TRBD1 (5 bases). The V gene's germline CDR1 is SGHTA and CDR2 FQGNSA. This CDR3 has 13 amino acids. Trimming pared 6 bases from V and 3 bases from J, leaving 11 bases between. CDR3 loop: CASSRDGYYGYTF. The CDR3 nucleotides read TGTGCCAGCAGTCGGGACGGTTACTATGGCTACACCTTC.

The chain uses TRBV5-4 and TRBJ2-1; no clear D gene. This CDR3 has 13 residues. From germline, CDR1 is SGHNT and CDR2 YYREEE (reference sequence). V gave up 2 bases and J gave up 5 bases, with 8 bases separating them. For the CDR3, the DNA is TGTGCCAGCAGCTTCGGGCCCAACAATGAGCAGTTCTTC. The encoded protein is CASSFGPNNEQFF.

The chain joins TRBV10-1 to TRBJ1-5; D is undetermined. The CDR3 runs to 13 residues. Trimming stripped 0 bases from V and 5 bases from J, with 5 bases between. Germline V gene sequence: CDR1 WNHNN, CDR2 SYGVQD (reference sequence). The CDR3 reads CASSESRDQPQHF. In DNA, the CDR3 is TGCGCCAGCAGTGAGTCGCGGGATCAGCCCCAGCATTTT.

The chain recombines TRBV29-1 with TRBJ1-6, with 9 bases matching TRBD1. CDR1 is SQVTM and CDR2 is ANQGSEA in the germline V gene. With 0 bases clipped from V and 10 bases from J, the junction kept 7 bases outside the gene matches. The CDR3 has 15 amino acids. CDR3 DNA sequence: TGCAGCGTTGAAGATCCGGACAGGGGCGACTCACCCCTCCACTTT. Protein: CSVEDPDRGDSPLHF. The entire variable domain, with the rest obtained from reference TRBV29-1 and TRBJ1-6, is as follows: SAVISQKPSRDICQRGTSLTIQCQVDSQVTMMFWYRQQPGQSLTLIATANQGSEATYESGFVIDKFPISRPNLTFSTLTVSNMSPEDSSIYLCSVEDPDRGDSPLHFGNGTRLTVT.

CDR3 in amino acids: CASSIRTGGLSSYEQYF. CDR3 in DNA: TGTGCCAGCAGCATACGGACAGGGGGCCTCAGCTCCTACGAGCAGTACTTC. This chain joins TRBV13 and TRBJ2-7; 11 bases are a match to TRBD1. The V gene end was trimmed by 5 bases and the J gene end by 0 bases; junction bases not matched to a gene: 9. This CDR3 is built from 17 residues. The germline CDR1 and CDR2 sequences are PRHDT and FYEKMQ (reference sequence).

The CDR3, as DNA: TGTGCCAGCAGAGACCCCAGGGATCAGTATGGCTACACCTTC. Translated: CASRDPRDQYGYTF. The J gene is TRBJ1-2, the V gene TRBV6-6, with a weak D call TRBD1 (5 bases). This CDR3 is 14 amino acids long. In germline, CDR1 is MNHNY, CDR2 SVGAGI (reference sequence). Trimming pared 6 bases from V and 5 bases from J, leaving 16 bases between.

V and J are TRBV5-1 and TRBJ2-7, with 7 nucleotides matching TRBD1. The ends lost 5 bases at V and 2 bases at J; junction bases unmatched: 7. Germline V gene data show CDR1 as SGHRS and CDR2 as YFSETQ. This CDR3 has 14 amino acids. CDR3 nucleotides: TGCGCCAGCAGGGGGACAGCGGAACCCTACGAGCAGTACTTC. As protein: CASRGTAEPYEQYF.